This is a list of T cell receptor beta chains from one sample in a study of blood T cell repertoires in COVID-19. Measured with immunoSEQ multiplex PCR; TCRdb has only the in-frame clones, and not every one. The sample contains approximately 350,000 clones, around 86% of which appear only once. Sequencing was carried out using PBMCs or T cells enriched from blood (not recorded which). The receptors originated from a woman aged 50 to 65 who had recovered from COVID-19. Both conserved end residues are part of each CDR3. Each record gives: clone size, V gene, J gene, D gene, CDR3 DNA, CDR3 protein. D genes are given only for firm matches. Rows may omit the clone size; those that give it use once, few, many or a size class.

clone size: few; V gene: TRBV7-9; J gene: TRBJ1-3; D gene: TRBD1; CDR3 DNA: TGTGCCAGCCGTATTCTGACAGGGGGCTCTGGAAACACCATATATTTT; CDR3 protein: CASRILTGGSGNTIYF
clone size: NA; V gene: TRBV7-9; J gene: TRBJ1-1; D gene: TRBD1; CDR3 DNA: TGTGCCAGCAGCTTTGGTGACAGGGGGGCAGCTGAAGCTTTCTTT; CDR3 protein: CASSFGDRGAAEAFF
clone size: NA; V gene: TRBV30; J gene: TRBJ1-2; D gene: NA; CDR3 DNA: TGTGCCTGGAGTGTATCGTCGAACTCCCGTACCTATGGCTACACCTTC; CDR3 protein: CAWSVSSNSRTYGYTF
clone size: NA; V gene: TRBV5-1; J gene: TRBJ2-3; D gene: TRBD1; CDR3 DNA: TGCGCCAGCAGCCCCCCTGGACAGGGCACAGATACGCAGTATTTT; CDR3 protein: CASSPPGQGTDTQYF
clone size: NA; V gene: TRBV10-3; J gene: TRBJ2-7; D gene: NA; CDR3 DNA: TGTGCCATCGGGCCGACCTACGAGCAGTACTTC; CDR3 protein: CAIGPTYEQYF
clone size: NA; V gene: TRBV11-1; J gene: TRBJ2-7; D gene: NA; CDR3 DNA: TGTGCCAGCAGCTTAAACCCAGGGCCCTCCTACGAGCAGTACTTC; CDR3 protein: CASSLNPGPSYEQYF
clone size: NA; V gene: TRBV30; J gene: TRBJ2-5; D gene: NA; CDR3 DNA: TGTGCCTGGAGTGCCTCCACCCCCTCGACTGGAGAGACCCAGTACTTC; CDR3 protein: CAWSASTPSTGETQYF
clone size: NA; V gene: TRBV5-8; J gene: TRBJ2-1; D gene: NA; CDR3 DNA: TGTGCCAGCAGCTTGGGGGGACTGTCCTACAATGAGCAGTTCTTC; CDR3 protein: CASSLGGLSYNEQFF
clone size: NA; V gene: TRBV5-1; J gene: TRBJ2-3; D gene: TRBD2; CDR3 DNA: TGCGCCAGCAGCTTGGTCTCGACTAGCGGGGGGGCGAGGGATACGCAGTATTTT; CDR3 protein: CASSLVSTSGGARDTQYF
clone size: few; V gene: TRBV14; J gene: TRBJ1-1; D gene: TRBD1; CDR3 DNA: TGTGCCAGCAGCCGGAGGGACAGGGGGGCCACTGAAGCTTTCTTT; CDR3 protein: CASSRRDRGATEAFF
clone size: NA; V gene: TRBV24-1; J gene: TRBJ2-5; D gene: NA; CDR3 DNA: TGTGCCACCAGTTATATGAGGACAGCCCTCCAAGAGACCCAGTACTTC; CDR3 protein: CATSYMRTALQETQYF
clone size: NA; V gene: TRBV30; J gene: TRBJ1-4; D gene: NA; CDR3 DNA: TGTGCCTGGAGTGTTTTAAACGGGATCGGAGCAACTAATGAAAAACTGTTTTTT; CDR3 protein: CAWSVLNGIGATNEKLFF
clone size: NA; V gene: TRBV30; J gene: TRBJ2-3; D gene: TRBD2; CDR3 DNA: TGTGCCTGGCCCGCCCCGGGGACTAGCGGGGGGGGCCCGCAGTATTTT; CDR3 protein: CAWPAPGTSGGGPQYF
clone size: NA; V gene: TRBV28; J gene: TRBJ1-3; D gene: NA; CDR3 DNA: TGTGCCAGCAGTTTATCCTCTACGGTCCCTGGAAACACCATATATTTT; CDR3 protein: CASSLSSTVPGNTIYF
clone size: NA; V gene: TRBV7-2; J gene: TRBJ2-7; D gene: NA; CDR3 DNA: TGTGCCAGCAGCCCAGGGGAGTACGAGCAGTACTTC; CDR3 protein: CASSPGEYEQYF
clone size: NA; V gene: TRBV27; J gene: TRBJ1-1; D gene: TRBD1; CDR3 DNA: TGTGCCAGCAACACAGGGGCCAACACTGAAGCTTTCTTT; CDR3 protein: CASNTGANTEAFF
clone size: NA; V gene: TRBV7-9; J gene: TRBJ1-2; D gene: NA; CDR3 DNA: TGTGCCAGCACCATGAGCGTCGGCGGGTATGGCTACACCTTC; CDR3 protein: CASTMSVGGYGYTF
clone size: NA; V gene: TRBV6-2/TRBV6-3; J gene: TRBJ1-1; D gene: NA; CDR3 DNA: TGTGCCAGCAGTTACGTGACTGCTGAAGCTTTCTTT; CDR3 protein: CASSYVTAEAFF
clone size: NA; V gene: TRBV15; J gene: TRBJ1-3; D gene: TRBD1; CDR3 DNA: TGTGCCACCAGCAGAGAGGACAGGGCTTATGGAAACACCATATATTTT; CDR3 protein: CATSREDRAYGNTIYF
clone size: NA; V gene: TRBV20-1; J gene: TRBJ2-1; D gene: NA; CDR3 DNA: TGCAGTGCTAGTCAGGGGAATGAGCAGTTCTTC; CDR3 protein: CSASQGNEQFF
clone size: NA; V gene: TRBV9; J gene: TRBJ2-1; D gene: NA; CDR3 DNA: TGTGCCAGCAGCCCCTCAGGGGTAACCCCTGGGGGTGAGCAGTTCTTC; CDR3 protein: CASSPSGVTPGGEQFF
clone size: NA; V gene: TRBV7-9; J gene: TRBJ2-3; D gene: NA; CDR3 DNA: TGTGCCAGCAGCTTATGGGCGATTGCACAAACAGATACGCAGTATTTT; CDR3 protein: CASSLWAIAQTDTQYF
clone size: NA; V gene: TRBV7-2; J gene: TRBJ1-2; D gene: TRBD1; CDR3 DNA: TGTGCCAGCAGCCCTAGGGGACAGGGGGCGCCCGGCTACACCTTC; CDR3 protein: CASSPRGQGAPGYTF
clone size: NA; V gene: TRBV25-1; J gene: TRBJ2-7; D gene: TRBD2; CDR3 DNA: TGTGCCAGCAGTGAATCGGTTAGCGGGGGGGCCGGCGAGCAGTACTTC; CDR3 protein: CASSESVSGGAGEQYF
clone size: NA; V gene: TRBV30; J gene: TRBJ1-5; D gene: TRBD1; CDR3 DNA: TGTGCCTGGCAGGGGCAGGGGGCATCCCCCCAGCATTTT; CDR3 protein: CAWQGQGASPQHF
clone size: NA; V gene: TRBV6-5; J gene: TRBJ2-7; D gene: NA; CDR3 DNA: TGTGCCAGCAGTAACACAGTTTACGAGCAGTACTTC; CDR3 protein: CASSNTVYEQYF
clone size: NA; V gene: TRBV29-1; J gene: TRBJ1-2; D gene: NA; CDR3 DNA: TGCAGCGTTGCAGGGACACCCGGCTATGGCTACACCTTC; CDR3 protein: CSVAGTPGYGYTF
clone size: NA; V gene: TRBV6-4; J gene: TRBJ1-5; D gene: NA; CDR3 DNA: TGTGCCAGCAGCTCCTTTGGTACCGGACTCCTTAGCAATCAGCCCCAGCATTTT; CDR3 protein: CASSSFGTGLLSNQPQHF
clone size: NA; V gene: TRBV19; J gene: TRBJ1-3; D gene: NA; CDR3 DNA: TGTGCCAGTACCGAAGCTGCGAACACCATATATTTT; CDR3 protein: CASTEAANTIYF
clone size: NA; V gene: TRBV24-1; J gene: TRBJ1-1; D gene: TRBD1; CDR3 DNA: TGTGCCACCAGTGATTCAACAGGGGAGGAAGCTTTCTTT; CDR3 protein: CATSDSTGEEAFF
clone size: NA; V gene: TRBV18; J gene: TRBJ1-3; D gene: NA; CDR3 DNA: TGTGCCAGCTCACCATCACCTTCCCAGAGAAACACCATATATTTT; CDR3 protein: CASSPSPSQRNTIYF
clone size: NA; V gene: TRBV3-1/TRBV3-2; J gene: TRBJ2-7; D gene: TRBD1; CDR3 DNA: TGTGCCAGCAGCCAAGAAGACAGGGGTCCCGACGAGCAGTACTTC; CDR3 protein: CASSQEDRGPDEQYF
clone size: NA; V gene: TRBV6-6; J gene: TRBJ2-2; D gene: NA; CDR3 DNA: TGTGCCAGCAGCGGCAGGGGAATGGGGGTAGCCGGGGAGCTGTTTTTT; CDR3 protein: CASSGRGMGVAGELFF
clone size: NA; V gene: TRBV9; J gene: TRBJ1-2; D gene: NA; CDR3 DNA: TGTGCCAGCAGCGTAGTATCTGGGTGGGTGACAGGTAATGGCTACACCTTC; CDR3 protein: CASSVVSGWVTGNGYTF
clone size: NA; V gene: TRBV30; J gene: TRBJ1-1; D gene: TRBD1; CDR3 DNA: TGTGCCTGGAGTGGACAGGGGCGCACTGAAGCTTTCTTT; CDR3 protein: CAWSGQGRTEAFF
clone size: NA; V gene: TRBV2; J gene: TRBJ1-5; D gene: NA; CDR3 DNA: TGTGCCAGCAGTATACAGGGTAGCAATCAGCCCCAGCATTTT; CDR3 protein: CASSIQGSNQPQHF
clone size: NA; V gene: TRBV9; J gene: TRBJ2-3; D gene: TRBD2; CDR3 DNA: TGTGCCAGCAGCGATAGCGGGACCACAGATACGCAGTATTTT; CDR3 protein: CASSDSGTTDTQYF
clone size: NA; V gene: TRBV7-9; J gene: TRBJ1-4; D gene: NA; CDR3 DNA: TGTGCCAGCAGCTTACAAGCGGCTACTAATGAAAAACTGTTTTTT; CDR3 protein: CASSLQAATNEKLFF
clone size: NA; V gene: TRBV10-3; J gene: TRBJ1-1; D gene: NA; CDR3 DNA: TGTGCCAGGCGCCAGGGCCGGAACACTGAAGCTTTCTTT; CDR3 protein: CARRQGRNTEAFF
clone size: NA; V gene: TRBV5-6; J gene: TRBJ1-3; D gene: NA; CDR3 DNA: TGTGCCAGCAGCTTCCAGGGCTCTGGAAACACCATATATTTT; CDR3 protein: CASSFQGSGNTIYF
clone size: few; V gene: TRBV30; J gene: TRBJ1-2; D gene: TRBD1; CDR3 DNA: TGTGCCTGGAGGATTACGGACAGGGTAGGCTATGGCTACACCTTC; CDR3 protein: CAWRITDRVGYGYTF
clone size: NA; V gene: TRBV5-1; J gene: TRBJ1-4; D gene: NA; CDR3 DNA: TGCGCCAGCAGTCCCGGGGGAATATCTAATGAAAAACTGTTTTTT; CDR3 protein: CASSPGGISNEKLFF
clone size: NA; V gene: TRBV29-1; J gene: TRBJ2-5; D gene: TRBD1; CDR3 DNA: TGCAGCGCCTGGACAGGGGGGACCCAGTACTTC; CDR3 protein: CSAWTGGTQYF
clone size: NA; V gene: TRBV6-5; J gene: TRBJ2-4; D gene: TRBD1; CDR3 DNA: TGTGCCAGCACTCGACAGGGGCCCCTAAACATTCAGTACTTC; CDR3 protein: CASTRQGPLNIQYF
clone size: NA; V gene: TRBV6-2/TRBV6-3; J gene: TRBJ1-1; D gene: NA; CDR3 DNA: TGTGCCAGCAGTTCCGGACCTGTGAGGGTCTGGACTGAAGCTTTCTTT; CDR3 protein: CASSSGPVRVWTEAFF
clone size: NA; V gene: TRBV28; J gene: TRBJ1-2; D gene: NA; CDR3 DNA: TGTGCCAGCAGTTCCGGACAGCCCTTAGTTAACTATGGCTACACCTTC; CDR3 protein: CASSSGQPLVNYGYTF
clone size: NA; V gene: TRBV3-1/TRBV3-2; J gene: TRBJ1-2; D gene: NA; CDR3 DNA: TGTGCCAGCAGCCAAGAATTGAGTGGCTACACCTTC; CDR3 protein: CASSQELSGYTF
clone size: once; V gene: TRBV7-6; J gene: TRBJ2-5; D gene: TRBD1; CDR3 DNA: TGTGCCAGCAGCTTAGAGGAGACAGGGTATAAGGAGACCCAGTACTTC; CDR3 protein: CASSLEETGYKETQYF
clone size: NA; V gene: TRBV7-2; J gene: TRBJ1-1; D gene: TRBD1; CDR3 DNA: TGTGCCAGCAGCTTATACCCAGGGGGCTCGTTTGGAGCTTTCTTT; CDR3 protein: CASSLYPGGSFGAFF
clone size: few; V gene: TRBV12-3/TRBV12-4; J gene: TRBJ2-2; D gene: TRBD1; CDR3 DNA: TGTGCCACCCGACAGGGGGTTGGCGGGGAGCTGTTTTTT; CDR3 protein: CATRQGVGGELFF
clone size: NA; V gene: TRBV5-5; J gene: TRBJ2-1; D gene: NA; CDR3 DNA: TGTGCCAGCAGCTTGGGCCCCCTGGTTGCGGAGCAGTTCTTC; CDR3 protein: CASSLGPLVAEQFF
clone size: NA; V gene: TRBV15; J gene: TRBJ2-2; D gene: NA; CDR3 DNA: TGTGCCACCAGCAGTGACAGGCAAGACGGGGAGCTGTTTTTT; CDR3 protein: CATSSDRQDGELFF
clone size: once; V gene: TRBV11-3; J gene: TRBJ2-7; D gene: NA; CDR3 DNA: TGTGCCAGCAGCTTAGATCCCCAAACCTACGAGCAGTACTTC; CDR3 protein: CASSLDPQTYEQYF
clone size: NA; V gene: TRBV6-1; J gene: TRBJ1-5; D gene: TRBD1; CDR3 DNA: TGTGCCAGCAGTGCGTTGACAGGGAACCAGGTTGGTAATCAGCCCCAGCATTTT; CDR3 protein: CASSALTGNQVGNQPQHF